One sample yielded the 8 T cell receptor beta chains listed below, sequenced in a study of cytomegalovirus exposure and HLA in healthy donors. Clones were read by immunoSEQ multiplex PCR, and TCRdb kept only the in-frame ones, dropping some. The table includes 130,000 to 150,000 clones, 80% to 90% detected once. Sequencing used PBMCs. The source is a woman in her late teens or twenties in good health and CMV-seropositive.

About this clone itself: One end of the junction varies from germline; a read error may be responsible. The CDR3 sequence is CASSSWDRIRVGYTF. CDR3 DNA: TGTGCCAGCAGTTCCTGGGACAGAATTCGGGTTGGCTACACCTTC. V usage is TRBV10-3 and J usage is TRBJ1-2; the match to TRBD1 covers 7 bases. Per the germline V gene, CDR1 is ENHRY and CDR2 is SYGVKD. This CDR3 is built from 15 residues.

The chain is built from TRBV2 and TRBJ1-6; a possible D gene is TRBD1 (5 bases). Germline assignment: CDR1 SNHLY and CDR2 FYNNEI. Trimming shortened V by 2 bases and J by 9 bases, and 14 bases separated the two germline ends. The CDR3 is 15 amino acids. DNA of the CDR3: TGTGCCAGCAGTGAAACTCAGCAGGGTGCTTCACCCCTCCACTTT. This sequence encodes CASSETQQGASPLHF.

Here the CDR3 DNA reads TGCGCCAGCGGGCAGGCGGGGTCTGGGGCCAACGTCCTGACTTTC. Protein product: CASGQAGSGANVLTF. V and J are TRBV4-3 and TRBJ2-6; tentatively, D is TRBD2 (6 bases). The CDR3 loop spans 15 amino acids. Per germline, CDR1 LGHNA and CDR2 YSLEER. V was cut by 8 bases and J by 1 base, with 12 bases left in between.

J is TRBJ1-6 and V is TRBV5-4; maybe TRBD1 (6 bases). The CDR3 is made up of 15 amino acids. The germline V gene has CDR1 SGHNT and CDR2 YYREEE (reference sequence). Trimming stripped 4 bases from V and 5 bases from J, with 13 bases between. The CDR3 DNA is TGTGCCAGCAGCCCCCGGACAGCCGATAATTCACCCCTCCACTTT. The encoded protein is CASSPRTADNSPLHF.

The rearrangement uses TRBV28 and TRBJ2-7; no reliable D call. The length of the CDR3 is 14 residues. CDR1 and CDR2 (germline): MDHEN, SYDVKM. V was cut by 6 bases and J by 1 base, with 13 bases left in between. In DNA, the CDR3 is TGTGCCAGCAGCTCGATGCCTAAATCCTACGAGCAGTACTTC. Protein sequence: CASSSMPKSYEQYF.

V and J are TRBV10-3 and TRBJ1-6; 7 bases are shared with TRBD1. The CDR3 is made up of 16 amino acids. Germline V CDR1 and CDR2: ENHRY, SYGVKD. With V trimmed by 0 bases and J by 9 bases, 8 bases remained unmatched. CDR3 in DNA: TGTGCCATCAGTGAGTCTTCCACAGGGGAAGGTTCACCCCTCCACTTT. Its protein is CAISESSTGEGSPLHF.

This chain links TRBV28 with TRBJ1-5; tentative D call: TRBD1 (6 bases). Germline CDR1 is MDHEN and CDR2 is SYDVKM. There are 15 residues in the CDR3. Trimming removed 8 bases from V and 5 bases from J, with 19 bases in between. The CDR3 region is CASGHTGYVDQPQHF. CDR3 in DNA: TGTGCCAGCGGGCATACAGGGTACGTGGATCAGCCCCAGCATTTT.

The rearrangement uses TRBV19 and TRBJ2-1; 8 bases map to TRBD2. Germline CDR1 and CDR2: LNHDA and SQIVND (reference sequence). The CDR3 runs 15 residues. V lost 3 bases and J lost 6; bases outside the gene matches: 7. The CDR3 reads CASSIRLLAGNEQFF. In nucleotides, the CDR3 is TGTGCCAGTAGTATTAGGTTGCTAGCGGGCAATGAGCAGTTCTTC.